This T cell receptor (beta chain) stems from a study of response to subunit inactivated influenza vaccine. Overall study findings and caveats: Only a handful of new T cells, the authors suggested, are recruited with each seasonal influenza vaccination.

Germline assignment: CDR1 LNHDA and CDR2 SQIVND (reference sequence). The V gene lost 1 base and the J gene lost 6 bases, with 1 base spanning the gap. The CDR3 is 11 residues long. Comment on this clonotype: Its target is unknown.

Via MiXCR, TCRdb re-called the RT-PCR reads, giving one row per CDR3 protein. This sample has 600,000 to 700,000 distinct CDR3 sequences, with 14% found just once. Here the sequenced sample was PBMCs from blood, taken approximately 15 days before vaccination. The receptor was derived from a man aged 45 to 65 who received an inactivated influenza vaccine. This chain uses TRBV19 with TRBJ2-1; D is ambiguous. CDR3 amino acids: CASSIGNEQFF. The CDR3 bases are TGTGCCAGTAGTATAGGCAATGAGCAGTTCTTC.